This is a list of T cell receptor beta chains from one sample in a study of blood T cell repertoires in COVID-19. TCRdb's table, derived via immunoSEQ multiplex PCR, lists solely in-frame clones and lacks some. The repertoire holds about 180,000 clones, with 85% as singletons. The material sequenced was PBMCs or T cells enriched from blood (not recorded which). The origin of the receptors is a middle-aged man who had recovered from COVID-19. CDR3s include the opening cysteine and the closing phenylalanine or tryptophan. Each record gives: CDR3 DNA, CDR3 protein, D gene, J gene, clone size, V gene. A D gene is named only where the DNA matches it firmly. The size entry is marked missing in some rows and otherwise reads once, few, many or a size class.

CDR3nt: TGTGCCAGCAGCTATGCCCCCGGGACTAGATCCGGGGAGCTGTTTTTT; CDR3aa: CASSYAPGTRSGELFF; d_gene: TRBD2; j_gene: TRBJ2-2; abundance: once; v_gene: TRBV7-9
CDR3nt: TGTGCCAGCGCGACAGGTAGCTCTGGGGCCAACGTCCTGACTTTC; CDR3aa: CASATGSSGANVLTF; d_gene: -; j_gene: TRBJ2-6; abundance: once; v_gene: TRBV18
CDR3nt: TGCGCCAGCAGCTTGGTTCTCCGGGGAGGCGCGGGGGAGCTGTTTTTT; CDR3aa: CASSLVLRGGAGELFF; d_gene: -; j_gene: TRBJ2-2; abundance: -; v_gene: TRBV5-1
CDR3nt: TGTGCCAGTAGACCCATCGGGGGGGCATTAGCTGGAAACACCATATATTTT; CDR3aa: CASRPIGGALAGNTIYF; d_gene: -; j_gene: TRBJ1-3; abundance: -; v_gene: TRBV19
CDR3nt: TGCGCCAGCGAAGCGGGTTCCGGGGCCAACGTCCTGACTTTC; CDR3aa: CASEAGSGANVLTF; d_gene: -; j_gene: TRBJ2-6; abundance: few; v_gene: TRBV5-1
CDR3nt: TGCAGCGTTGTACCCACGGTAAACTATGGCTACACCTTC; CDR3aa: CSVVPTVNYGYTF; d_gene: -; j_gene: TRBJ1-2; abundance: -; v_gene: TRBV29-1
CDR3nt: TGTGCCAGCAGTTTATCGGCAGGTATTTGGGATGGCTACACCTTC; CDR3aa: CASSLSAGIWDGYTF; d_gene: -; j_gene: TRBJ1-2; abundance: -; v_gene: TRBV28
CDR3nt: TGTGCCAGCAGCTTGGGACTAGCGGGGGGTGGGTCCTACGAGCAGTACTTC; CDR3aa: CASSLGLAGGGSYEQYF; d_gene: TRBD2; j_gene: TRBJ2-7; abundance: -; v_gene: TRBV5-4
CDR3nt: TGTGCCAGCGGACAGGGGGTTGATAATTCACCCCTCCACTTT; CDR3aa: CASGQGVDNSPLHF; d_gene: TRBD1; j_gene: TRBJ1-6; abundance: -; v_gene: TRBV19
CDR3nt: TGCGCCAGCAGCGCGGGGGCTAACCCTGAAGCTTTCTTT; CDR3aa: CASSAGANPEAFF; d_gene: -; j_gene: TRBJ1-1; abundance: -; v_gene: TRBV5-1
CDR3nt: TGTGCCTGGACCTACGGGACAGGGGGCGTGAACACTGAAGCTTTCTTT; CDR3aa: CAWTYGTGGVNTEAFF; d_gene: TRBD1; j_gene: TRBJ1-1; abundance: -; v_gene: TRBV30
CDR3nt: TGTGCCTGGAGTGTATGGGGGGGGTTGAACACTGAAGCTTTCTTT; CDR3aa: CAWSVWGGLNTEAFF; d_gene: -; j_gene: TRBJ1-1; abundance: -; v_gene: TRBV30
CDR3nt: TGTGCCAGCAGCTCCCAGGGGGGAGAGACCCAGTACTTC; CDR3aa: CASSSQGGETQYF; d_gene: -; j_gene: TRBJ2-5; abundance: -; v_gene: TRBV5-8
CDR3nt: TGCGCCAGCAGCCCACAGGTAGACCTCACCTACGAGCAGTACTTC; CDR3aa: CASSPQVDLTYEQYF; d_gene: -; j_gene: TRBJ2-7; abundance: -; v_gene: TRBV5-1
CDR3nt: TGCGCCAGCAAGGCAGGCCAAGAGACCCAGTACTTC; CDR3aa: CASKAGQETQYF; d_gene: -; j_gene: TRBJ2-5; abundance: once; v_gene: TRBV5-1
CDR3nt: TGTGCCAGTAGTCTCGGACAGGGCTCGACACCCCTCCACTTT; CDR3aa: CASSLGQGSTPLHF; d_gene: TRBD1; j_gene: TRBJ1-6; abundance: -; v_gene: TRBV19
CDR3nt: TGTGCCAGCAGAGGACTAGCGGGGACCAATGAGCAGTTCTTC; CDR3aa: CASRGLAGTNEQFF; d_gene: TRBD2; j_gene: TRBJ2-1; abundance: -; v_gene: TRBV2
CDR3nt: TGTGCCAGTAGTGGCCGGGGCTATGGCTACACCTTC; CDR3aa: CASSGRGYGYTF; d_gene: -; j_gene: TRBJ1-2; abundance: -; v_gene: TRBV19
CDR3nt: TGTGCCAGCAGCTTAACAGGGGGTGGCTATGGCTACACCTTC; CDR3aa: CASSLTGGGYGYTF; d_gene: TRBD1; j_gene: TRBJ1-2; abundance: -; v_gene: TRBV5-6
CDR3nt: TGCGCCAGCAGCCCGGACAGGGTTAATTCACCCCTCCACTTT; CDR3aa: CASSPDRVNSPLHF; d_gene: TRBD1; j_gene: TRBJ1-6; abundance: few; v_gene: TRBV5-1
CDR3nt: TGTGCCAGCAGTTTACTGGCGGGATACAACGAGCAGTACTTC; CDR3aa: CASSLLAGYNEQYF; d_gene: -; j_gene: TRBJ2-7; abundance: -; v_gene: TRBV28
CDR3nt: TGTGCCAGCAGCAGGGGACTAGCCCGGGGAGACTATGGCTACACCTTC; CDR3aa: CASSRGLARGDYGYTF; d_gene: -; j_gene: TRBJ1-2; abundance: -; v_gene: TRBV5-4
CDR3nt: TGTGCCAGCAGCGTAGAACCGGGACACCACTATAATTCACCCCTCCACTTT; CDR3aa: CASSVEPGHHYNSPLHF; d_gene: -; j_gene: TRBJ1-6; abundance: -; v_gene: TRBV27
CDR3nt: TGTGCCAGCACTGAGGGACAGGTGAACACTGAAGCTTTCTTT; CDR3aa: CASTEGQVNTEAFF; d_gene: TRBD1; j_gene: TRBJ1-1; abundance: -; v_gene: TRBV2
CDR3nt: TGTGCCACCAGTGATAGGACAGGTCGGTCCTACAATGAGCAGTTCTTC; CDR3aa: CATSDRTGRSYNEQFF; d_gene: TRBD1; j_gene: TRBJ2-1; abundance: once; v_gene: TRBV24-1
CDR3nt: TGTGCCAGCAGTTTAGGGGGGGGCGGGTATGGCTACACCTTC; CDR3aa: CASSLGGGGYGYTF; d_gene: -; j_gene: TRBJ1-2; abundance: -; v_gene: TRBV27
CDR3nt: TGTGCCAGCAGTACAGGGGCGAACATGAACACTGAAGCTTTCTTT; CDR3aa: CASSTGANMNTEAFF; d_gene: TRBD1; j_gene: TRBJ1-1; abundance: -; v_gene: TRBV13
CDR3nt: TGTGCCAGCGGCCCAACAGGGACCTACGAGCAGTACTTC; CDR3aa: CASGPTGTYEQYF; d_gene: -; j_gene: TRBJ2-7; abundance: -; v_gene: TRBV27
CDR3nt: TGTGCCAGCAGCAGGGGACAGGGGGGCTATGGCTACACCTTC; CDR3aa: CASSRGQGGYGYTF; d_gene: TRBD1; j_gene: TRBJ1-2; abundance: -; v_gene: TRBV5-8
CDR3nt: TGTGCCAGCTCACCCTCGAAGGGAGGTCAGCCCCAGCATTTT; CDR3aa: CASSPSKGGQPQHF; d_gene: -; j_gene: TRBJ1-5; abundance: -; v_gene: TRBV18
CDR3nt: TGTGCCAGCAAAAGGCCGGGAATCGACACCGGGGAGCTGTTTTTT; CDR3aa: CASKRPGIDTGELFF; d_gene: -; j_gene: TRBJ2-2; abundance: -; v_gene: TRBV5-4
CDR3nt: TGTGCCAGCAGCGGGACACCTATCTACACAGATACGCAGTATTTT; CDR3aa: CASSGTPIYTDTQYF; d_gene: -; j_gene: TRBJ2-3; abundance: -; v_gene: TRBV11-2
CDR3nt: TGTGCCTGGAGTAGGGGGGGGCCCAACTATGGCTACACCTTC; CDR3aa: CAWSRGGPNYGYTF; d_gene: -; j_gene: TRBJ1-2; abundance: -; v_gene: TRBV30
CDR3nt: TGTGCCAGCAGTGATTTTGGCAGGGCGGGGGAAGAGACCCAGTACTTC; CDR3aa: CASSDFGRAGEETQYF; d_gene: TRBD2; j_gene: TRBJ2-5; abundance: -; v_gene: TRBV2
CDR3nt: TGTGCCAGCAGCGTGACAGGTTTCTCCTCATCCGAGCAGTACTTC; CDR3aa: CASSVTGFSSSEQYF; d_gene: -; j_gene: TRBJ2-7; abundance: -; v_gene: TRBV9
CDR3nt: TGCAGCGTGGAGAGCACAGATACGCAGTATTTT; CDR3aa: CSVESTDTQYF; d_gene: -; j_gene: TRBJ2-3; abundance: few; v_gene: TRBV29-1
CDR3nt: TGCGCCAGCAGCTCCGGACAGGTCTCTGGTACGCAGTATTTT; CDR3aa: CASSSGQVSGTQYF; d_gene: TRBD1; j_gene: TRBJ2-3; abundance: -; v_gene: TRBV5-1
CDR3nt: TGTGCCAGCAGTCAGAAGACAGCCTCCTTGGGGTTTCCCCTCCACTTT; CDR3aa: CASSQKTASLGFPLHF; d_gene: -; j_gene: TRBJ1-6; abundance: -; v_gene: TRBV27
CDR3nt: TGTGCCAGTGGGGGGGGTGTCAGGACTAATACTGAAGCTTTCTTT; CDR3aa: CASGGGVRTNTEAFF; d_gene: -; j_gene: TRBJ1-1; abundance: few; v_gene: TRBV2